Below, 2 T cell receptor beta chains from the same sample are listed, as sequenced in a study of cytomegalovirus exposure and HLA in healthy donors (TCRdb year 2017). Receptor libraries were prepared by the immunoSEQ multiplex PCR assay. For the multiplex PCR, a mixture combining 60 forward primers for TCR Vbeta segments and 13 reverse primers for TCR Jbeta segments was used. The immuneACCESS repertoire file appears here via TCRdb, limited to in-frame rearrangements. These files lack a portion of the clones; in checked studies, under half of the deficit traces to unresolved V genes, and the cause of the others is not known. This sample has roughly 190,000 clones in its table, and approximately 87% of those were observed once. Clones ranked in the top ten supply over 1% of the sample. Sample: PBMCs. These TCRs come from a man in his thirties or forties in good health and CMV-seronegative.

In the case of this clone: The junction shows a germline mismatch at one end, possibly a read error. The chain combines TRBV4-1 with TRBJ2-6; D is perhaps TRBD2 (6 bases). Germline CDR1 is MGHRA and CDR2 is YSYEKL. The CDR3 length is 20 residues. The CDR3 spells CASSQSSGVPGPSGANGLTF. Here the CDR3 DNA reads TGCGCCAGCAGCCAAAGTAGCGGAGTACCCGGTCCCTCTGGGGCCAACGGCCTGACTTTC.

The CDR3 sequence is CASRESRGSYEQYF. CDR3 DNA: TGTGCCAGCAGGGAATCCAGGGGATCCTACGAGCAGTACTTC. J is TRBJ2-7 and V is TRBV6-5, with a possible D match to TRBD1 (6 bases). The CDR3 is made up of 14 amino acids. Germline CDR1 MNHEY, CDR2 SVGAGI. V gave up 6 bases and J gave up 1 base, with 13 bases separating them.